This T cell receptor beta chain was sequenced during a study of OX40 agonist ivuxolimab in advanced cancers. Study-level information: Earlier treatment with anti-PD-1, anti-PD-L1 or anti-CTLA-4 was permitted, and 35% to 40% had received some.

About this clone: Its antigen remains unidentified.

Study-wide results and limits: At doses 0.1 to 3.0 mg/kg, CD4+ and CD8+ clones expanded.

V lost 1 base to trimming and J lost 4 bases, with 11 bases between them. The CDR3 is made up of 15 amino acids. Looked up from germline, CDR1 is LGHNA and CDR2 is YSLEER. Some clones are missing from TCRdb's copy, which holds only in-frame ones; the method was immunoSEQ multiplex PCR. Of roughly 100,000 clones in the sample, around 91% are singletons; the top ten hold about 0.73%. This sequence was found in an adult with an advanced solid tumor such as melanoma, head and neck, liver or kidney cancer. Source: CD4+ or CD8+ T cells sorted from blood, taken in a trial of the OX40 agonist ivuxolimab. The genes are TRBV4-3 and TRBJ2-1; weak D call: TRBD2 (5 bases). CDR3 sequence: CASSQALTIYNEQFF. CDR3 bases: TGCGCCAGCAGCCAAGCCCTGACTATTTACAATGAGCAGTTCTTC.